These 25 T cell receptor beta chains originate from one sample sequenced in a study of blood T cells in healthy people across ages. A second PCR of about 6 to 12 cycles used a sample-barcoded 5' primer and a J-beta primer mix. TCRdb recomputed calls from the 5' RACE reads with MiXCR, one row per CDR3 protein. This table has over 1,500,000 distinct CDR3 sequences, 40% to 55% appearing once. Sequencing used blood. Receptors originate from a woman in her thirties or forties in good health.

This clonotype occurred a few times. J is TRBJ2-1 and V is TRBV20-1; TRBD2 matches 14 bases. This CDR3 is 16 amino acids long. The germline V gene has CDR1 DFQATT and CDR2 SNEGSKA (reference sequence). J lost 5 bases, V lost 5 bases, and 8 bases had no gene match. For the CDR3, the DNA is TGCAGTGCTGAGGGACTAGCGGGGGACCTTAACAATGAGCAGTTCTTC. It encodes CSAEGLAGDLNNEQFF.

This clonotype has only a few counts. The gene calls are TRBV28 and TRBJ2-5; TRBD2 is a possible D gene (5 bases). CDR1 is MDHEN and CDR2 is SYDVKM in the germline V gene. CDR3 size: 14 residues. V shed 5 bases and J shed 2 bases, with 12 bases lying between them. CDR3 in amino acids: CASSVPGLQETQYF. The DNA for the CDR3 is TGTGCCAGCAGTGTCCCGGGGTTACAAGAGACCCAGTACTTC.

The table lists this clonotype with many counts. This rearrangement joins TRBV7-9 to TRBJ2-1; D is possibly TRBD1 (5 bases). The CDR3 runs to 12 residues. Germline loops: CDR1 SEHNR, CDR2 FQNEAQ (reference sequence). Trimming removed 3 bases from V and 8 bases from J, with 8 bases in between. The CDR3 region has the DNA TGTGCCAGCAGCTTGTTAGGGGATGAGCAGTTCTTC. Translated, it gives CASSLLGDEQFF. Full variable domain (outside the CDR3, taken from reference TRBV7-9 and TRBJ2-1): DTGVSQNPRHKITKRGQNVTFRCDPISEHNRLYWYRQTLGQGPEFLTYFQNEAQLEKSRLLSDRFSAERPKGSFSTLEIQRTEQGDSAMYLCASSLLGDEQFFGPGTRLTVL.

V usage is TRBV12-3 or TRBV12-4 and J usage is TRBJ2-3, with 8 bases aligning to TRBD2. Germline trimming cut 2 bases from V and 4 bases from J; bases unmatched to any gene: 5. The CDR3 length is 15 residues. The CDR3 bases are TGTGCCAGCAGTTTATGGCGGGGGGTCCCAGATACGCAGTATTTT. As protein: CASSLWRGVPDTQYF.

This clonotype turned up a few times. V and J are TRBV6-2 or TRBV6-3 and TRBJ2-3, with 7 nucleotides matching TRBD2. Germline CDR1 MNHEY, CDR2 SVGEGT. The CDR3 covers 15 residues. The junction had 8 bases not matched to a gene; V was cut back by 6 bases and J by 2 bases. CDR3 bases: TGTGCCAGCAGCCTTGGACTAGTGGCCACAGATACGCAGTATTTT. Its translation: CASSLGLVATDTQYF.

This clonotype was counted only a few times. The chain has TRBV29-1 and TRBJ2-3, with 8 bases identical to TRBD1. The CDR3 is made up of 14 amino acids. Germline V gene data show CDR1 as SQVTM and CDR2 as ANQGSEA. V shed 4 bases and J 4 bases; nucleotides not matched to a gene: 7. The DNA of the CDR3 is TGCAGCGTTGGCCAGGGGGCTTACGCAGATACGCAGTATTTT. This translates into CSVGQGAYADTQYF.

The chain links TRBV12-3 or TRBV12-4 to TRBJ2-2; TRBD2 matches 15 bases. With 7 bases clipped from V and 5 bases from J, the junction kept 2 bases outside the gene matches. This CDR3 is 15 amino acids long. This chain's CDR3 is CASTGLAGGTGELFF. The CDR3 DNA follows: TGTGCCAGCACCGGACTAGCGGGGGGGACCGGGGAGCTGTTTTTT.

The chain employs TRBV20-1 and TRBJ2-5; 9 bases align to TRBD2. Germline lookup yields CDR1 DFQATT and CDR2 SNEGSKA (reference sequence). The V gene end was trimmed by 3 bases and the J gene end by 3 bases; junction bases not matched to a gene: 2. CDR3 length: 13 residues. CDR3 coding DNA: TGCAGTGCTAGTTCTAGCGGGGAAGAGACCCAGTACTTC. It yields the protein CSASSSGEETQYF.

This clonotype was detected a few times. The V call is TRBV9, the J call TRBJ2-3, with D unclear. V was pared by 0 bases and J by 6 bases, with 14 bases between. The V gene's germline CDR1 is SGDLS and CDR2 YYNGEE. The CDR3 length is 15 residues. The CDR3 reads CASSVGFSDTDTQYF. DNA of the CDR3: TGTGCCAGCAGCGTAGGGTTCAGTGATACGGATACGCAGTATTTT.

The chain is built from TRBV6-2 or TRBV6-3 and TRBJ1-2; 7 nucleotides line up with TRBD1. Germline V gives CDR1 MNHEY, CDR2 SVGEGT. With V trimmed by 6 bases and J by 0 bases, 4 bases remained unmatched. This CDR3 spans 14 amino acids. The CDR3 region is CASRGTETNYGYTF. CDR3 sequence (DNA): TGTGCCAGCAGGGGGACAGAGACTAACTATGGCTACACCTTC.

V usage is TRBV6-5 and J usage is TRBJ2-1, with D uncertain. The germline CDR1 and CDR2 sequences are MNHEY and SVGAGI. The CDR3 runs 15 residues. The V end lost 6 bases, the J end lost 0 bases, and 12 bases lay between the germline ends. The CDR3: CASSHYPSSYNEQFF. For the CDR3, the DNA is TGTGCCAGCAGCCACTATCCAAGCTCCTACAATGAGCAGTTCTTC.

V usage is TRBV5-1 and J usage is TRBJ2-5; maybe TRBD2 (6 bases). The closer fit of TRBJ2-7 to the DNA end suggests the J call may be wrong. Germline V gene lookup returns CDR1 SGHRS and CDR2 YFSETQ. The CDR3 totals 15 residues. This CDR3 is CASSLWTKEGYEQYF. The CDR3 DNA sequence: TGCGCCAGCAGCTTGTGGACTAAAGAGGGCTACGAGCAGTACTTC.

The chain links TRBV11-1 to TRBJ1-2; 11 bases align to TRBD1. V was pared by 5 bases and J by 2 bases, with 7 bases of the junction left unmatched. The germline V gene encodes CDR1 SGHAT and CDR2 FQDESV (reference sequence). There are 16 residues in the CDR3. The CDR3 here is CASSALGQGANYGYTF. The CDR3 nucleotides are TGTGCCAGCAGCGCACTAGGACAGGGGGCGAACTATGGCTACACCTTC.

The chain is built from TRBV11-2 and TRBJ1-6, with D uncertain. Germline loops: CDR1 SGHAT, CDR2 FQNNGV. V was cut by 3 bases and J by 10 bases, with 13 bases left in between. The CDR3 is 14 amino acids. DNA of the CDR3: TGTGCCAGCAGCTTTCCTGGGCGGGGATCACCCCTCCACTTT. Residues: CASSFPGRGSPLHF.

The table lists this clonotype with many counts. J is TRBJ2-6 and V is TRBV5-5, with a tentative D call TRBD1 (5 bases). This CDR3 has 15 residues. Germline CDR1 reads SGHKS; CDR2 reads YYEKEE (reference sequence). V was pared by 4 bases and J by 4 bases, with 12 bases between. In DNA, the CDR3 is TGTGCCAGCAGCGGCACAGGTCCCGGGGCCAACGTCCTGACTTTC. It is translated as CASSGTGPGANVLTF. The full variable domain, with the rest looked up from reference TRBV5-5 and TRBJ2-6, is DAGVTQSPTHLIKTRGQQVTLRCSPISGHKSVSWYQQVLGQGPQFIFQYYEKEERGRGNFPDRFSARQFPNYSSELNVNALLLGDSALYLCASSGTGPGANVLTFGAGSRLTVL.

Comments on this clonotype: A read error may produce the germline difference seen at one junction end. The rearrangement links TRBV20-1 to TRBJ2-7; 8 bases agree with TRBD2. The tail of the sequence fits TRBJ2-5 better, so the J call may be wrong. Germline V gene lookup returns CDR1 DFQATT and CDR2 SNEGSKA (reference sequence). The CDR3 is made up of 15 amino acids. In nucleotides, the CDR3 is TGCAGTGCTAGGCCCTTACTAGCGGCCCAAGCGACCCAGTACTTC. This translates into CSARPLLAAQATQYF.

The chain carries TRBV7-3 and TRBJ1-2, with D perhaps matching TRBD1 (5 bases). Trimming pared 3 bases from V and 7 bases from J, leaving 18 bases between. From germline, CDR1 is SGHTA and CDR2 FQGTGA. There are 15 residues in the CDR3. CDR3 residues: CASSFRDGAQGGYTF. The CDR3 DNA reads TGTGCCAGCAGCTTCCGAGACGGAGCCCAGGGTGGCTACACCTTC.

The CDR3 sequence: CATSDLWGSGETQYF. The CDR3, as DNA: TGTGCCACCAGTGATTTGTGGGGAAGTGGAGAGACCCAGTACTTC. The chain combines TRBV24-1 with TRBJ2-5; D remains ambiguous. CDR1 KGHDR and CDR2 SFDVKD come from the germline V gene. This CDR3 comprises 15 residues. V was pared by 0 bases and J by 4 bases, with 11 bases between.

This chain uses TRBV28 with TRBJ2-7; perhaps TRBD2 as D (5 bases). Trimming stripped 7 bases from V and 5 bases from J, with 15 bases between. The CDR3 is 13 residues long. Germline CDR1 is MDHEN and CDR2 is SYDVKM. In DNA, the CDR3 is TGTGCCAGCACCGCCCTTCCGCGGGACGAGCAGTACTTC. Protein sequence: CASTALPRDEQYF. The entire variable domain, with the rest obtained from reference TRBV28 and TRBJ2-7, is as follows: DVKVTQSSRYLVKRTGEKVFLECVQDMDHENMFWYRQDPGLGLRLIYFSYDVKMKEKGDIPEGYSVSREKKERFSLILESASTNQTSMYLCASTALPRDEQYFGPGTRLTVT.

This sequence joins TRBV7-2 and TRBJ1-2; D is uncertain. V was pared by 6 bases and J by 8 bases, with 25 bases between. Germline V gives CDR1 SGHTA, CDR2 FQGNSA. The CDR3 totals 16 residues. CDR3 bases: TGTGCCAGCAGTCCCCCCTTAGCCGCCGGGTGGAGGGGCTACACCTTC. Protein sequence: CASSPPLAAGWRGYTF. The full variable domain, completed using reference TRBV7-2 and TRBJ1-2, is GAGVSQSPSNKVTEKGKDVELRCDPISGHTALYWYRQSLGQGLEFLIYFQGNSAPDKSGLPSDRFSAERTGGSVSTLTIQRTQQEDSAVYLCASSPPLAAGWRGYTFGSGTRLTVV.

CDR3 protein: CASSEGLAETYEQYF. In DNA, the CDR3 is TGTGCCAGCAGTGAGGGGCTAGCGGAAACCTACGAGCAGTACTTC. This chain uses TRBV2 with TRBJ2-7; 7 bases fit TRBD2. J lost 2 bases, V lost 3 bases, and 7 bases had no gene match. Looked up from germline, CDR1 is SNHLY and CDR2 is FYNNEI. This CDR3 spans 15 amino acids.

This CDR3 is CASSYPTEGKRVGNEQYF. The CDR3 nucleotides read TGTGCCAGCAGTTACCCGACGGAGGGTAAAAGAGTAGGCAACGAGCAGTACTTC. The genes are TRBV6-5 and TRBJ2-7; TRBD2 might be the D (6 bases). Trimming took 2 bases from V and 5 from J, leaving 25 bases between them. CDR1 is MNHEY and CDR2 is SVGAGI in the germline V gene. This CDR3 has 18 amino acids.

This clonotype was detected only a few times. A much more abundant neighbour one base away suggests this may be a read error. The rearrangement links TRBV10-3 to TRBJ2-4; 9 positions agree with TRBD1. The assigned J gene may be wrong: the sequence end matches TRBJ2-7 better. The CDR3 contains 14 residues. Per germline, CDR1 ENHRY and CDR2 SYGVKD. In DNA, the CDR3 is TGTGCCATCAGTGAGGCGGGACAGGGCTACGAGCAGTACTTC. Amino acid sequence: CAISEAGQGYEQYF.

This clonotype has just a few counts. The rearrangement links TRBV20-1 to TRBJ1-2; 9 bases match TRBD1. This CDR3 has 14 amino acids. The V and J ends lost 3 bases and 6 bases, in that order; junction bases with no gene match: 8. Germline lookup yields CDR1 DFQATT and CDR2 SNEGSKA (reference sequence). The CDR3 loop is CSASLGQGDNGYTF. As DNA, the CDR3 is TGCAGTGCTAGCTTGGGACAGGGCGATAATGGCTACACCTTC.

This clonotype is a singleton in its sample. V gene TRBV20-1 combines with J gene TRBJ2-7; 7 bases fit TRBD2. V was clipped by 6 bases and J by 8 bases; unmatched bases: 7. The CDR3 consists of 11 residues. The germline CDR1 and CDR2 sequences are DFQATT and SNEGSKA (reference sequence). CDR3 nucleotide sequence: TGCAGTGCGCGCGGGAGCGATCAGCAGTACTTC. Encoded protein: CSARGSDQQYF.